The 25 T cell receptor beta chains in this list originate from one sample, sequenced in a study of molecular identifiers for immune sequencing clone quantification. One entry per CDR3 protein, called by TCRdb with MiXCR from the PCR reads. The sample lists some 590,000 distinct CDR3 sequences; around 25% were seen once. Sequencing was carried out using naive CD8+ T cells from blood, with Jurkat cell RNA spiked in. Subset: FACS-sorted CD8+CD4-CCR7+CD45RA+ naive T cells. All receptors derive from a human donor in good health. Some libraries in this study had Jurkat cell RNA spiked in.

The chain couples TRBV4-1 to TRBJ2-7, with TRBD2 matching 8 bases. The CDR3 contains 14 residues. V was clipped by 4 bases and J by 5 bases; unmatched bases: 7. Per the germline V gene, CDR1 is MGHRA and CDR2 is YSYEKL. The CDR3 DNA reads TGCGCCAGCAGCCTAAGGCTGCGGGGGGACGAGCAGTACTTC. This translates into CASSLRLRGDEQYF.

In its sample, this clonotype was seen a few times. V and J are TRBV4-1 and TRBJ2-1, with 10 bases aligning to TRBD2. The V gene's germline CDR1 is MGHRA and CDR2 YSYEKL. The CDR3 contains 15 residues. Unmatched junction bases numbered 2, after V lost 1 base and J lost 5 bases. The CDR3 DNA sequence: TGCGCCAGCAGCCAAGTAGCGGGGGGAAACAATGAGCAGTTCTTC. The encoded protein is CASSQVAGGNNEQFF.

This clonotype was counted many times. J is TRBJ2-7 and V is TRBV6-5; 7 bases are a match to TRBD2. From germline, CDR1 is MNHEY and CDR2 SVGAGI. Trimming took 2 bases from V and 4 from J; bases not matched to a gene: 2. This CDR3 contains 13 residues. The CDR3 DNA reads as TGTGCCAGCAGTTACACGGGGGGTTACGAGCAGTACTTC. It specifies CASSYTGGYEQYF.

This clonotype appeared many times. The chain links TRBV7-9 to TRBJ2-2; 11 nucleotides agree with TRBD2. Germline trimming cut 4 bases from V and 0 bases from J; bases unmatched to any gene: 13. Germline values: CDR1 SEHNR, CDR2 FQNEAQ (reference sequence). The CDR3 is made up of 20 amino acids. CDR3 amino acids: CASSSLLIAGGPANTGELFF. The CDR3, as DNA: TGTGCCAGCAGCTCCCTCCTCATAGCGGGGGGGCCCGCGAACACCGGGGAGCTGTTTTTT.

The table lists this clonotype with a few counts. As DNA, the CDR3 is TGTGCTAGTGGAGAGGGGTCCTACGAGCAGTACTTC. Residues: CASGEGSYEQYF. The chain links TRBV12-5 to TRBJ2-7, with D possibly being TRBD1 or TRBD2 (5 bases each). CDR1 is LGHNT and CDR2 is FRNRAP in the germline V gene. The CDR3 length is 12 residues. The V end was cut by 6 bases, the J end by 1 base, with 7 bases between.

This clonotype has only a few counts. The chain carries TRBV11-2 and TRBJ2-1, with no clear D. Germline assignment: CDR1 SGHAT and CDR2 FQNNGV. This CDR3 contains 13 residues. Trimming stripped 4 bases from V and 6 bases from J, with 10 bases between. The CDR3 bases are TGTGCCAGCAGCTCCCCCAGGACCAATGAGCAGTTCTTC. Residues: CASSSPRTNEQFF.

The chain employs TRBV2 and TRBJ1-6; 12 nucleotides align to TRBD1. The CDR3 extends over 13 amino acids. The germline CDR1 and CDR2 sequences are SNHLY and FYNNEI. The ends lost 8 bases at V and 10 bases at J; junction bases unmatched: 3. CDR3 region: CASLGQGASPLHF. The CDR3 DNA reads TGTGCCAGCTTGGGACAGGGGGCCTCACCCCTCCACTTT.

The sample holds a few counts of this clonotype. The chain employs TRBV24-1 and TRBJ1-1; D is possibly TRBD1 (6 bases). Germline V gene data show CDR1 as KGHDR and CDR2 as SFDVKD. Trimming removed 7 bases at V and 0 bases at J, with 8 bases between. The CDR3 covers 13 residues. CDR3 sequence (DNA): TGTGCCACCAGAGGGGGGGTGAACACTGAAGCTTTCTTT. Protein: CATRGGVNTEAFF.

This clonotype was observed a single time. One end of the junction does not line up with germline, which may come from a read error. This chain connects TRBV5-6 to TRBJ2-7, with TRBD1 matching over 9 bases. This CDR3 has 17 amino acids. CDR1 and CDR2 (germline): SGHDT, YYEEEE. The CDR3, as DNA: TGTCCCAGCAGCTTAATAGGCCTGGACAGGGGACTCTACGAGCAGTACTTC. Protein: CPSSLIGLDRGLYEQYF.

The CDR3 nucleotides are TGTGCCAGTAGCCAATCCTGGGAGGGTGAGACCCAGTACTTC. Its protein product is CASSQSWEGETQYF. The genes are TRBV19 and TRBJ2-5; 7 nucleotides agree with TRBD2. From germline, CDR1 is LNHDA and CDR2 SQIVND (reference sequence). The CDR3 length is 14 residues. Trimming at V came to 6 bases and at J to 5 bases, leaving 9 bases not matched to a gene.

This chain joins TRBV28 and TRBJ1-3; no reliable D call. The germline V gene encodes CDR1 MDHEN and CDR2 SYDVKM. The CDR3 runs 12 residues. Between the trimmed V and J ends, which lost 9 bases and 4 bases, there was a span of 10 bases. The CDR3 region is CARYREGNTIYF. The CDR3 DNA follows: TGTGCCAGATACCGTGAGGGAAACACCATATATTTT.

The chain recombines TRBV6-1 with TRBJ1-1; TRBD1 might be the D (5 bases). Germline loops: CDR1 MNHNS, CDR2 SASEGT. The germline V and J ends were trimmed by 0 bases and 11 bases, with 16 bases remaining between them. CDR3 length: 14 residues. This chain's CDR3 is CASSEARTWAYAFF. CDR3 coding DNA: TGTGCCAGCAGTGAAGCCCGGACATGGGCTTATGCTTTCTTT.

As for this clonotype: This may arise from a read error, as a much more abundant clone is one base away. The CDR3 nucleotides are TGTGCCAGCAAGCGGATCCCAGATACGCAGTATTTT. Its protein is CASKRIPDTQYF. This chain uses TRBV28 with TRBJ2-3; tentative D call: TRBD2 (5 bases). V was cut by 7 bases and J by 4 bases, with 9 bases left in between. The germline gives CDR1 MDHEN, CDR2 SYDVKM. This CDR3 spans 12 amino acids. Filled out from reference TRBV28 and TRBJ2-3, the complete variable domain reads DVKVTQSSRYLVKRTGEKVFLECVQDMDHENMFWYRQDPGLGLRLIYFSYDVKMKEKGDIPEGYSVSREKKERFSLILESASTNQTSMYLCASKRIPDTQYFGPGTRLTVL.

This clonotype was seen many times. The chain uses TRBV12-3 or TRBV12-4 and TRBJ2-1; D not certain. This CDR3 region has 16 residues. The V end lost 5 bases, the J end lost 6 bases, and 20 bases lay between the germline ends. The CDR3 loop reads CASSPPLAPPPNEQFF. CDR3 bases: TGTGCCAGCAGTCCCCCTTTGGCCCCTCCGCCCAATGAGCAGTTCTTC.

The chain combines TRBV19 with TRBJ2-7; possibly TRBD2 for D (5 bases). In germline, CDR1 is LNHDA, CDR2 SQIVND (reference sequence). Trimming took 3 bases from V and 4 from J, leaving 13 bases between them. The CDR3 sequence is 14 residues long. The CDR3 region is CASSMAGFWYEQYF. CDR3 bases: TGTGCCAGTAGTATGGCGGGTTTTTGGTACGAGCAGTACTTC.

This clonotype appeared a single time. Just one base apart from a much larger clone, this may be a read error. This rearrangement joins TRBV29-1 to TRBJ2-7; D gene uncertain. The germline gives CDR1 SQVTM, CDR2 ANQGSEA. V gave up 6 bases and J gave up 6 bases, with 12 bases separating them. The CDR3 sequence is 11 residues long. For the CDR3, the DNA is TGCAGCGTAGAACAGTGCGGCGAGCAGTACTTC. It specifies CSVEQCGEQYF.

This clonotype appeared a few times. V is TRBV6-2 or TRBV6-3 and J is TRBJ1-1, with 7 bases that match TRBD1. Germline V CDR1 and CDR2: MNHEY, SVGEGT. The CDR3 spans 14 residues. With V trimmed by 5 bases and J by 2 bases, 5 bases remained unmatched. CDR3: CASSNDRDNTEAFF. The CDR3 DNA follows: TGTGCCAGCAGTAATGACAGGGATAACACTGAAGCTTTCTTT.

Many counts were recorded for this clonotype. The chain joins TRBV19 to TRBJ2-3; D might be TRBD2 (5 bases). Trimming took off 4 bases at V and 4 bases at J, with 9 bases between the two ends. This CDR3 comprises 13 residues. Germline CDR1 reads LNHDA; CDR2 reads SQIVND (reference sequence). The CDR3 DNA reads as TGTGCCAGTAGTAACGGGAATGCAGATACGCAGTATTTT. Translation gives CASSNGNADTQYF. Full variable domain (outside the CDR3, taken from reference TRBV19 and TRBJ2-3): DGGITQSPKYLFRKEGQNVTLSCEQNLNHDAMYWYRQDPGQGLRLIYYSQIVNDFQKGDIAEGYSVSREKKESFPLTVTSAQKNPTAFYLCASSNGNADTQYFGPGTRLTVL.

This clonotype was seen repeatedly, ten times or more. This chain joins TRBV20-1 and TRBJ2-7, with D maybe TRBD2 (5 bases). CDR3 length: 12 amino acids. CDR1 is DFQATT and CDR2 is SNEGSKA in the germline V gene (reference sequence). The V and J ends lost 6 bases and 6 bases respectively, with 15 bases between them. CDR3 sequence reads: CSASEGTFEQYF. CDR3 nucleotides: TGCAGTGCGAGCGAGGGCACTTTCGAGCAGTACTTC.

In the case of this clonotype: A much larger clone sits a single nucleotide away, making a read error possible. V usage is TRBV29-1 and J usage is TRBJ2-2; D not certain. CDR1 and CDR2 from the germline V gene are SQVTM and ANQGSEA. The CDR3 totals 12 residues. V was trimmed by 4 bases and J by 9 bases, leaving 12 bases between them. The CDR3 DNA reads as TGCAGCGTTGCTAAGGGTACCAGGGAGCTGTTTTTT. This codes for CSVAKGTRELFF.

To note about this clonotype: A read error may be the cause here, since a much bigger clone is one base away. The CDR3 is CVSSRDRVYEQYF. CDR3 DNA: TGTGTCAGCAGCCGCGACAGGGTGTACGAGCAGTACTTC. The chain employs TRBV7-9 and TRBJ2-7, with 7 bases that match TRBD1. The CDR3 is 13 residues long. Germline assignment: CDR1 SEHNR and CDR2 FQNEAQ (reference sequence). Using reference TRBV7-9 and TRBJ2-7 for the parts outside the CDR3, the full variable domain is DTGVSQNPRHKITKRGQNVTFRCDPISEHNRLYWYRQTLGQGPEFLTYFQNEAQLEKSRLLSDRFSAERPKGSFSTLEIQRTEQGDSAMYLCVSSRDRVYEQYFGPGTRLTVT.

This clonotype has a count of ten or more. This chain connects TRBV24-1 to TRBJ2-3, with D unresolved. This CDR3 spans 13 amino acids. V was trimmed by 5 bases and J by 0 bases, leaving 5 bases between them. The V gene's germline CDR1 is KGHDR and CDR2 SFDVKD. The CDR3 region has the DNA TGTGCCACCAGTGGCGCTAGCACAGATACGCAGTATTTT. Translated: CATSGASTDTQYF.

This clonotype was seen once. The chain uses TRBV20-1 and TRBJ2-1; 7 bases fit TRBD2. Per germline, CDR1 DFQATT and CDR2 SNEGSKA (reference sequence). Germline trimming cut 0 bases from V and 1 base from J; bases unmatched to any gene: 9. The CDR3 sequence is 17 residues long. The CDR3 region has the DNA TGCAGTGCTAGAGATCAGGCGGGAGCAGGATCCTACAATGAGCAGTTCTTC. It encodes CSARDQAGAGSYNEQFF.

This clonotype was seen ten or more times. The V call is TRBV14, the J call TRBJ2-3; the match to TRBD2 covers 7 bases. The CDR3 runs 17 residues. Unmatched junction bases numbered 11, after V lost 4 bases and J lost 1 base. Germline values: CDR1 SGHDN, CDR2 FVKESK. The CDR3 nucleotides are TGTGCCAGCAGCCGACGTAACCGGGACTACCGCACAGATACGCAGTATTTT. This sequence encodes CASSRRNRDYRTDTQYF.

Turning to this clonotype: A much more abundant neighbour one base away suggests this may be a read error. The CDR3 sequence: CASSLRQGRNEKLFF. The DNA for the CDR3 is TGTGCCAGCAGTTTAAGGCAGGGCCGTAATGAAAAACTGTTTTTT. The chain has TRBV28 and TRBJ1-4; D possibly corresponds to TRBD1 (5 bases). The CDR3 spans 15 residues. CDR1 MDHEN and CDR2 SYDVKM come from the germline V gene. Trimming pared 2 bases from V and 4 bases from J, leaving 11 bases between. The whole variable domain, filled in from reference TRBV28 and TRBJ1-4, reads DVKVTQSSRYLVKRTGEKVFLECVQDMDHENMFWYRQDPGLGLRLIYFSYDVKMKEKGDIPEGYSVSREKKERFSLILESASTNQTSMYLCASSLRQGRNEKLFFGSGTQLSVL.